What follows is one TCR beta chain and its context. This clone has just one count. Its antigen is unknown. No base-level quality is on record; no much larger clone is a single base apart. Other nucleotide sequences from this sample produce the same CDR3. What this sample's time point label stands for: about 28 days (+/-7) after the second vaccine dose. Because spike-specific TCR depth and breadth did not differ between the two schedules, AZD1222 recipients who got a second dose at roughly 4 weeks were pooled with those who got a second dose at roughly 12 weeks. The vaccinee samples were drawn from two UK trials, COV001 and COV002, one of which was a single-blind randomized controlled phase 2/3 trial testing AZD1222 (ChAdOx1 nCoV-19) in healthy adults. For TCRbeta chain sequencing, PBMC samples from trial participants were taken at day 0 and at day 28 after the second dose. V is reduced by 1 base and J by 3 bases, leaving a spacing of 1 base between them. From the cysteine through the phenylalanine, the CDR3 covers 12 amino acids. Of the read, only the CDR3 DNA is kept; its 36 bases are in frame from base 1.

The sample comes from a study of T cell responses to AZD1222 COVID-19 vaccine (dated by TCRdb to 2020 to 2022). Study-wide context: TCR sequencing was performed for 230 to 250 trial participants, of whom about 200 were given two doses of AZD1222 and around 25 were given two doses of MenACWY control vaccine. Trial participants were enrolled by age into subgroups of 18-55, 56-69 and 70-plus years, and around 150, 29 and 61 TCR-sequenced participants, respectively, were included in these subgroups.

What the study reported, not specific to this receptor: Because no day 14 peak-response samples were available, the repertoires could be characterized only after the peak T cell response. Nearly half of unique spike-specific TCRs reportedly recognized epitopes outside regions mutated in the B.1.351 and B.1.1.7 variants. Conclusions about previously exposed vaccinees are limited, since just a handful of AZD1222 recipients were seropositive for SARS-CoV-2 at baseline. The 56-69-year group was small, and its depth increase did not reach significance, likely because of low power. Most participants were white British and females outnumbered males, and the authors suggested that clonal diversity may have been underestimated. The vaccine-associated CD4 TCRs covered the entire spike protein, and the dominant responses fell in regions 160-218 and 743-854. Spike-specific TCR breadth and depth rose significantly after two AZD1222 doses compared with day 0 and with MenACWY recipients.

The CDR3 regions of human TCRbeta chains were subjected to immunosequencing. The paper's data handling went like this. Repertoire TCRs were checked for matches against a reference library of SARS-CoV-2-specific TCRs that had been generated using the MIRA antigen-specificity platform. Breadth meant the fraction of unique TCRs that were SARS-CoV-2-associated, whereas depth meant the fraction of total T cells that were SARS-CoV-2-associated. Using the MIRA data, every spike-specific TCR was mapped to the spike region that the TCR reacted to and assigned to either a CD4 or a CD8 class. Log10-transformed breadth and depth values were compared by one-way ANOVA with Sidak's multiple comparisons tests. Entries here come from immuneACCESS through TCRdb and include only in-frame sequences with V and J called. Some clones fail to appear in such tables; in the studies checked, an unresolved V gene covers under half of the shortfall, and the cause of the remainder is unknown. The D gene and trimming were derived from the DNA, and the V and J assignments and clone size from that table. This sample lists under 150,000 clones; approximately 91% were detected once. The ten biggest clones cover over 5% of the sample.

This sequence was found in an adult who received the AZD1222 COVID-19 vaccine. The rearranged chain carries TRBV12-3 or TRBV12-4 and TRBJ1-3; confidence is insufficient to name the D gene. The sample here was peripheral blood, taken 28 days after the second AZD1222 dose. The CDR3 in this case is CASSLGGNTIYF. The nucleotide sequence is TGTGCCAGCAGTTTAGGTGGAAACACCATATATTTT.